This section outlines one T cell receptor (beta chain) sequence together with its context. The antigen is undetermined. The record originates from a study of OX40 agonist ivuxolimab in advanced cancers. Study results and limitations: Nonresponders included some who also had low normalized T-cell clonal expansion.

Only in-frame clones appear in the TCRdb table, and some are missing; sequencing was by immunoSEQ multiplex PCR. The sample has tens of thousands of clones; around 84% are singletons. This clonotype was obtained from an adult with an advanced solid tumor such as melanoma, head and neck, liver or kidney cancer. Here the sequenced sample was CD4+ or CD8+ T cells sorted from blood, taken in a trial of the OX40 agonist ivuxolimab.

The CDR3 DNA reads as TGCGCCAGCCGACTCGCGGGGAATCAGCCCCAGCATTTT. Translated: CASRLAGNQPQHF. The chain joins TRBV10-2 to TRBJ1-5; D not certain. There are 13 residues in the CDR3. V lost 8 bases, J lost 4 bases, and 12 bases lay in between. Looked up from germline, CDR1 is WSHSY and CDR2 is SAAADI.